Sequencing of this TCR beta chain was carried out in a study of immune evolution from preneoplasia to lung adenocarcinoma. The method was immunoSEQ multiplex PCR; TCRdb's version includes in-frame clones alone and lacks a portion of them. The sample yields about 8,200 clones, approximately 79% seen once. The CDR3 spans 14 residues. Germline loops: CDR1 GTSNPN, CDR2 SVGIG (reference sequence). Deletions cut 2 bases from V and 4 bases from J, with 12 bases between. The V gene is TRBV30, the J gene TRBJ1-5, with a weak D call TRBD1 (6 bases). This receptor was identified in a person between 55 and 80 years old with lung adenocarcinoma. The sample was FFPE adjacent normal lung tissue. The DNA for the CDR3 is TGTGCCTGGAGTACCCGGGACAAGAATCAGCCCCAGCATTTT. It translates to CAWSTRDKNQPQHF.